The clone carrying this T cell receptor beta chain was seen only a few times. These data originate in a study of blood T cell repertoires in COVID-19. About the research overall: COVID-19 samples from acute and convalescent phases originated in the United States, Italy and Spain.

TCRdb's table, derived via immunoSEQ multiplex PCR, lists solely in-frame clones and lacks some. The table shows 37,000 or so clones, with 85% occurring only once. The receptor's source is a human donor in a cohort sampled during active COVID-19. Source material: peripheral blood.

The CDR3 loop is CASKSPGQENTGELFF. The CDR3 coding sequence is TGTGCCAGTAAATCTCCGGGACAGGAGAACACCGGGGAGCTGTTTTTT. The chain uses TRBV19 and TRBJ2-2; 8 bases are a match to TRBD1. Germline trimming cut 7 bases from V and 1 base from J; bases unmatched to any gene: 8. The germline V gene has CDR1 LNHDA and CDR2 SQIVND (reference sequence). This CDR3 comprises 16 residues.